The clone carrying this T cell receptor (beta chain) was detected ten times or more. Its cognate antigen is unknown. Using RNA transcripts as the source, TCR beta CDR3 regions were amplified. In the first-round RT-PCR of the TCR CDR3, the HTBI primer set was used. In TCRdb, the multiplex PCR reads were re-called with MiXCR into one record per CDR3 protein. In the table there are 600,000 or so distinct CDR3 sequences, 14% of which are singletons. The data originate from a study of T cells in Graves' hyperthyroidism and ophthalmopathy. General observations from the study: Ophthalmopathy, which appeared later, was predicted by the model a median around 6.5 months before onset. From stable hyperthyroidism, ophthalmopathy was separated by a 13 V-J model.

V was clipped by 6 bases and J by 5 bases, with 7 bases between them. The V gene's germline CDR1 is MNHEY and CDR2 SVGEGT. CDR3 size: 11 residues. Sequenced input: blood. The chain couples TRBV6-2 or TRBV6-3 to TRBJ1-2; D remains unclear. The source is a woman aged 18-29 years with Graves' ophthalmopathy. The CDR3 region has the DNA TGTGCCAGCAGCTTCCAGTATGGCTACACCTTC. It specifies CASSFQYGYTF.